This T cell receptor beta chain was identified during a study of shared clonotypes between healthy human individuals. Whole-study context: Participating donors consisted of a couple of women and a few men aged 18 to 49.

The assay was immunoSEQ multiplex PCR, and TCRdb's table has in-frame clones only and misses some. The table has approximately 2,000,000 clones, about nine tenths seen once. Regarding this clone: The same CDR3 is also encoded by other DNA sequences in this sample.

CDR3 size: 14 residues. Germline CDR1 reads SGHKS; CDR2 reads YYEKEE (reference sequence). V was clipped by 0 bases and J by 8 bases, with 11 bases between them. Recent acute infections and vaccinations were absent in the healthy HIV-negative adult donors. This receptor was identified in a man aged 18 to 30 in good health. Some clones in this sample may be carry-over from other donors' samples. The sequenced sample consisted of naive CD4+ T cells from PBMCs. The subset here: CD45RA+ positively selected. The chain recombines TRBV5-5 with TRBJ1-4; maybe TRBD1 (5 bases). Written as DNA, the CDR3 is TGTGCCAGCAGCTTGGGGGGCGCGGGAGAAAAACTGTTTTTT. It is translated as CASSLGGAGEKLFF.